The source of this T cell receptor (beta chain) is a study of response to subunit inactivated influenza vaccine. TCRdb reprocessed the RT-PCR reads via MiXCR and lists one record per CDR3 protein. This sample has 200,000 to 300,000 distinct CDR3 sequences; 9.5% to 15% occur once, and the top ten carry over 6.5%. This clonotype was found many times. Antigen specificity is unknown. Study conclusions and caveats: It was the authors' suggestion that each seasonal influenza vaccination recruits few new T cells.

The ends were cut back, 3 bases at V and 5 bases at J, with 13 bases in the middle. The CDR3 consists of 14 residues. This rearrangement joins TRBV12-3 or TRBV12-4 to TRBJ1-1, with D perhaps TRBD1 (6 bases). This receptor was taken from a man over 45 who received an inactivated influenza vaccine. The sample was non-naive T cells sorted from PBMCs, taken 14 to 15 days before vaccination. The CDR3 here is CASSLGRGRTEAFF. CDR3 nucleotides: TGTGCCAGCAGTTTGGGCAGGGGAAGAACTGAAGCTTTCTTT.